This T cell receptor beta chain was recovered during a study of cytomegalovirus exposure and HLA in healthy donors. Study-level findings and limits: Presence/absence analyses assumed roughly uniform sequencing depth across donors, which may not hold. The records held CMV serostatus as the only immune exposure information. In a later analysis, productive TCRs from donors in an Asian-associated ancestry cluster reportedly carried fewer N-insertions than the cohort mean.

Germline CDR1 reads SQVTM; CDR2 reads ANQGSEA. Trimming removed 4 bases at V and 0 bases at J, with 10 bases between. The CDR3 is made up of 14 amino acids. Primers included in the PCR were 60 Vbeta and 13 Jbeta primers. Libraries were prepared by immunoSEQ multiplex PCR; TCRdb keeps only in-frame clonotypes and omits some of them. The sample has 80,000 to 100,000 clones; approximately 82% are singletons. This clone was seen just once. Its cognate antigen is unknown. The receptor comes from a female donor in good health and CMV-seropositive. This sequence joins TRBV29-1 and TRBJ1-3; unclear D gene. Material for sequencing was PBMCs. CDR3: CSVVVGRSGNTIYF. The CDR3 bases are TGCAGCGTTGTGGTGGGCCGCTCTGGAAACACCATATATTTT.